This T cell receptor (beta chain) was recovered during a study of control samples from healthy donors and cancer patients. Clones were sequenced by immunoSEQ multiplex PCR, and TCRdb holds only the in-frame ones, with some missing. The table has more than 95,000 clones, 80% to 90% seen once. Specimen: blood. The sequence came from a man in his sixties in good health.

CDR3: CASSQGATDTQYF. CDR3 nucleotides: TGTGCCAGCAGCCAGGGTGCTACAGATACGCAGTATTTT. This rearrangement joins TRBV5-6 to TRBJ2-3; perhaps TRBD1 as D (5 bases). There are 13 residues in the CDR3. V lost 4 bases and J 3 bases, leaving 9 bases between the germline ends. In germline, CDR1 is SGHDT, CDR2 YYEEEE.